The 3 T cell receptor beta chains listed next were all sequenced from one sample in a study of beta chain features in type 1 diabetes (dated by TCRdb to 2017 to 2018). What the study reported, not specific to this receptor: Type 1 diabetes patients showed a moderate but significant shortening of TCRB CDR3 length in all four CD4+ subsets.

Their cognate antigens are unknown. Libraries came from the immunoSEQ multiplex PCR assay. The entire amount of isolated RNA was reverse transcribed using the High Capacity cDNA Reverse Transcription Kit, so the sequenced TCRB transcripts were expressed ones. In its TCRdb copy, this immuneACCESS table keeps in-frame sequences only and misses some clones. Where compared with another copy, unresolved V genes explain less than half of these, and the others have no known cause. Across this sample there are fewer than 400,000 clones, with roughly 8.8% seen only once. Roughly 1% of the sample lies in the top ten. The sample consisted of central memory CD4+ T cells from blood. The receptors originated from a man aged 25 to 40 with type 1 diabetes.

Ten or more counts support this clone. The rearrangement joins TRBV2 to TRBJ1-3; D not certain. The CDR3 contains 13 residues. Germline loops: CDR1 SNHLY, CDR2 FYNNEI. The ends were cut back, 6 bases at V and 4 bases at J, with 10 bases in the middle. The CDR3 reads CASSSLLGNTIYF. The CDR3 DNA reads TGTGCCAGCAGCTCGTTGTTGGGAAACACCATATATTTT.

Note on this clone: Being one base from a much bigger clone, this may be a read error. This sequence joins TRBV7-8 and TRBJ1-1; unclear D gene. The CDR3 totals 14 residues. The germline CDR1 and CDR2 sequences are SGHVS and FQNEAQ. V lost 0 bases and J lost 2, with 7 bases in between. In nucleotides, the CDR3 is TGTGCCAGCAGCTTAGCGGTGGGTAACACTGAAGCTTTCTTT. It codes for CASSLAVGNTEAFF.

This chain connects TRBV28 to TRBJ1-5, with 11 nucleotides matching TRBD1. This CDR3 is built from 15 residues. V was clipped by 4 bases and J by 7 bases; unmatched bases: 6. The germline CDR1 and CDR2 sequences are MDHEN and SYDVKM. CDR3 in amino acids: CASSYGTGGRQPQHF. CDR3 DNA: TGTGCCAGCAGTTACGGGACAGGGGGTAGGCAGCCCCAGCATTTT.